This T cell receptor (beta chain) was captured in a study of blood T cell repertoires in COVID-19. In the study overall: The study drew acute and convalescent COVID-19 samples from the United States, Italy and Spain. Sources were T cells, B-cell-depleted T cells, or PBMCs; the material itself was cDNA or gDNA.

Profiling relied on immunoSEQ multiplex PCR, and the TCRdb table lists in-frame clones only, not all of them. Here the sample spans 200,000 to 250,000 clones, 85% to 90% being singletons. Per the germline V gene, CDR1 is SNHLY and CDR2 is FYNNEI. This CDR3 spans 13 amino acids. Trimming left V 9 bases short and J 0 bases short, with 11 bases between. The chain has TRBV2 and TRBJ1-1; D gene ambiguous. The origin of this receptor is a woman between 55 and 75 years old with acute or convalescent COVID-19. The sequencing sample was made of peripheral blood. The CDR3 loop reads CASGLGMNTEAFF. The CDR3 region has the DNA TGTGCCAGTGGGCTGGGCATGAACACTGAAGCTTTCTTT.